Here is one T cell receptor beta chain with its context. The antigen is undetermined. V shed 7 bases and J shed 2 bases, with 18 bases lying between them. Germline CDR1 and CDR2: SQVTM and ANQGSEA. The CDR3 contains 14 residues. The data derive from a study of regulatory T cells in long-lasting Graves disease. Study-wide results and limits: It was peripheral blood alone, not thyroid tissue, that was studied.

Through Arm-PCR of CDR3 regions and iRepertoire HTBI primers, TCR beta libraries were built. TCRdb re-called the multiplex PCR reads with MiXCR, one entry per CDR3 protein. The sample carries fewer than 450,000 distinct CDR3 sequences, about a quarter recorded once. This sample's time point: persistent/refractory GD, antithyroid drugs over 5 years with positive TRAb. From RNA extracted from PBMCs, the TCR library was made. Those enrolled as patients came out of an endocrinology department in Xi'an, China. The sample in question was peripheral blood mononuclear cells (PBMCs), obtained when the disease was refractory, from a patient treated with antithyroid drugs. The chain recombines TRBV29-1 with TRBJ2-7; D might be TRBD1 (6 bases). This TCR derives from a female donor with Graves disease. CDR3 residues: CSAIGQFLPYEQYF. The CDR3 DNA reads as TGCAGCGCCATTGGACAGTTCCTGCCCTACGAGCAGTACTTC.